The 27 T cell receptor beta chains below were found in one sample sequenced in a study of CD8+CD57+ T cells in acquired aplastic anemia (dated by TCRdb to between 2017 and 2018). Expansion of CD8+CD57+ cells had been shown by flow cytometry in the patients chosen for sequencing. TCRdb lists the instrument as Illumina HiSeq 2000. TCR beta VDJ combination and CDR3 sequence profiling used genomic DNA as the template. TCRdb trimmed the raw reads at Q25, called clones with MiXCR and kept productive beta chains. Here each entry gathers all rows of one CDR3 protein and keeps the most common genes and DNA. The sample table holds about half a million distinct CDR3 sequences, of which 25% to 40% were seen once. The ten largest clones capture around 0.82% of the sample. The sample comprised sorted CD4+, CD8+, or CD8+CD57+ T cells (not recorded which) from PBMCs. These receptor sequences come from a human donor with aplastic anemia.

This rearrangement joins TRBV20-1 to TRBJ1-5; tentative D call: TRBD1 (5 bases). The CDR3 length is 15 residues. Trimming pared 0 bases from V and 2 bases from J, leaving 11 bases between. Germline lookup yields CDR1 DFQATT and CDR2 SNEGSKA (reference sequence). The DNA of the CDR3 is TGCAGTGCTAGAGATGGAGGGGCCGGCAATCAGCCCCAGCATTTT. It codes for CSARDGGAGNQPQHF.

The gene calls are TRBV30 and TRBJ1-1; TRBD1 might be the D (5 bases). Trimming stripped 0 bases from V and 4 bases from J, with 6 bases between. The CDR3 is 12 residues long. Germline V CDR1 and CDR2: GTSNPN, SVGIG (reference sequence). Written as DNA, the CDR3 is TGTGCCTGGAGTGTACAGGTCACTGAAGCTTTCTTT. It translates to CAWSVQVTEAFF. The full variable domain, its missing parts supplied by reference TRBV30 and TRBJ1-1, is SQTIHQWPATLVQPVGSPLSLECTVEGTSNPNLYWYRQAAGRGLQLLFYSVGIGQISSEVPQNLSASRPQDRQFILSSKKLLLSDSGFYLCAWSVQVTEAFFGQGTRLTVV.

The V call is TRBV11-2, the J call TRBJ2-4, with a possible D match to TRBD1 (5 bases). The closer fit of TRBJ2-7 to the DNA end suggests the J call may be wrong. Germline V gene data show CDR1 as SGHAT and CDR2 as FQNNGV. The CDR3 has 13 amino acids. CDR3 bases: TGTGCCAGCTGGGGCCGTAGTGTCTACGAGCAGTACTTC. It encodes CASWGRSVYEQYF.

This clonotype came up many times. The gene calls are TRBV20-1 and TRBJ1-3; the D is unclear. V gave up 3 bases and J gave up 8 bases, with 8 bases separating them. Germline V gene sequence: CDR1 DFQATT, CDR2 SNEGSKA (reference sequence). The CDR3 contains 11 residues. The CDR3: CSASNSDTIYF. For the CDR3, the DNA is TGCAGTGCTAGCAATTCGGACACCATATATTTT.

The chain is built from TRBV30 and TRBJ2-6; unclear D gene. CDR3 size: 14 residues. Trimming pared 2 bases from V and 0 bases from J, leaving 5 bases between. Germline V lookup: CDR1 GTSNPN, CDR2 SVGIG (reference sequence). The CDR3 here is CAWSRISGANVLTF. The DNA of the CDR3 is TGTGCCTGGAGTAGAATCTCTGGGGCCAACGTCCTGACTTTC.

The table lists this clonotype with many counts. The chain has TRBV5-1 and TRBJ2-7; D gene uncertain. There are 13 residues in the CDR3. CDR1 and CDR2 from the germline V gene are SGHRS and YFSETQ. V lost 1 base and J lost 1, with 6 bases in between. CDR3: CASSLLESYEQYF. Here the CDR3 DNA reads TGCGCCAGCAGCTTGCTCGAATCCTACGAGCAGTACTTC.

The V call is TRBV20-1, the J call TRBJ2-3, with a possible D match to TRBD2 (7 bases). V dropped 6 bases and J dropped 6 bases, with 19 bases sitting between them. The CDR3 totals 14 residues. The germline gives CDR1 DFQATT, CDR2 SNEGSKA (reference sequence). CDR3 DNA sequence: TGCAGTGCGGAGAGGCGGGGGCGAATGGATACGCAGTATTTT. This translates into CSAERRGRMDTQYF.

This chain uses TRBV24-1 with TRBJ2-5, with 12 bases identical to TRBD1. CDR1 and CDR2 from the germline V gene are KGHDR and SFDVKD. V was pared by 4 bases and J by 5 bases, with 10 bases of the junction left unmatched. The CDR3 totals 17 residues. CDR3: CATSESGTGGSEETQYF. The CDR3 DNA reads TGTGCCACCAGTGAGTCCGGGACAGGGGGCTCGGAGGAGACCCAGTACTTC.

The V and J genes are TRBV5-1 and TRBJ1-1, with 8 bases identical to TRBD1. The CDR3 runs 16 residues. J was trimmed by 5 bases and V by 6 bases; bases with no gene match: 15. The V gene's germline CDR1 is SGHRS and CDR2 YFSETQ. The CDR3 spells CASTRGEQQGVTEAFF. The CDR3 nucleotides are TGCGCCAGCACGAGGGGGGAACAACAGGGGGTAACTGAAGCTTTCTTT. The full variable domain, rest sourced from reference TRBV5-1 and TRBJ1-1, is KAGVTQTPRYLIKTRGQQVTLSCSPISGHRSVSWYQQTPGQGLQFLFEYFSETQRNKGNFPGRFSGRQFSNSRSEMNVSTLELGDSALYLCASTRGEQQGVTEAFFGQGTRLTVV.

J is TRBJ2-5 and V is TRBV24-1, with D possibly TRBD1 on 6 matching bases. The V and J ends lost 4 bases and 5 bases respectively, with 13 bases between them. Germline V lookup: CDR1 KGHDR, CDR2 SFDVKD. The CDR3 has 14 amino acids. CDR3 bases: TGTGCCACCAGTGAAACAGGGCTCCGGGAGACCCAGTACTTC. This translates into CATSETGLRETQYF.

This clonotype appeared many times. CDR3 region: CASSPTGLYEQYF. The CDR3 nucleotides read TGTGCCAGCAGCCCGACAGGCCTCTACGAGCAGTACTTC. The rearrangement joins TRBV7-9 to TRBJ2-7, with a possible D match to TRBD1 (6 bases). CDR3 length: 13 amino acids. Germline V gives CDR1 SEHNR, CDR2 FQNEAQ (reference sequence). V dropped 5 bases and J dropped 3 bases, with 11 bases sitting between them.

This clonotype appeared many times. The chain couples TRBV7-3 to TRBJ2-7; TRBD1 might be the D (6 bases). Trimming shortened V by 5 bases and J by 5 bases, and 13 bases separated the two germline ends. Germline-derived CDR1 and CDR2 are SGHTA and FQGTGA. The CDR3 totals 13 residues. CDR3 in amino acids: CASSRTTGDEQYF. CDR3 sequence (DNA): TGTGCCAGCAGCCGAACGACAGGTGACGAGCAGTACTTC.

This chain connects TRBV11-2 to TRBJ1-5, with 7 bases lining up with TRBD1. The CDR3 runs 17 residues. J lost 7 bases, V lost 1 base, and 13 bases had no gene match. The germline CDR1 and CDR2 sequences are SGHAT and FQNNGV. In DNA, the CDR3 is TGTGCCAGCAGCTTAGTAGTTCAGAGCCCAGGGGGACAGCCCCAGCATTTT. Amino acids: CASSLVVQSPGGQPQHF. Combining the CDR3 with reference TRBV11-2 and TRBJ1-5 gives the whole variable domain EAGVAQSPRYKIIEKRQSVAFWCNPISGHATLYWYQQILGQGPKLLIQFQNNGVVDDSQLPKDRFSAERLKGVDSTLKIQPAKLEDSAVYLCASSLVVQSPGGQPQHFGDGTRLSIL.

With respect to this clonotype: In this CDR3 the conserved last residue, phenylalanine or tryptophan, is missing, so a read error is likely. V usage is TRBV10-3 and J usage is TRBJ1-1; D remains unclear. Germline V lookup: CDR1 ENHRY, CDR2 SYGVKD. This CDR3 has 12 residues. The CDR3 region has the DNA TGTGCCAGCAGTGTTGGCATGCGAGAAGCTTTCCTT. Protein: CASSVGMREAFL.

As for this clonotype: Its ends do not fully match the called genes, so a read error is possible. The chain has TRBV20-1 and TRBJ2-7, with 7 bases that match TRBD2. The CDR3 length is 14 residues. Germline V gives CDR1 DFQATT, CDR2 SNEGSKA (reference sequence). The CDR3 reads CSARDGGGRYGQYF. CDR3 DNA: TGCAGTGCTAGAGATGGCGGGGGTCGGTACGGGCAGTACTTC.

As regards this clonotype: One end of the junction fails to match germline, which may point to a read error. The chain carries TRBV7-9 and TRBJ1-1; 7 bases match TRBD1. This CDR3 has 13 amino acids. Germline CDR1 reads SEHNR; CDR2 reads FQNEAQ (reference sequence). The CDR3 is CANSRDRNTEAFF. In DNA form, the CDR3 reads TGTGCCAACAGCCGGGACAGGAACACTGAAGCTTTCTTT.

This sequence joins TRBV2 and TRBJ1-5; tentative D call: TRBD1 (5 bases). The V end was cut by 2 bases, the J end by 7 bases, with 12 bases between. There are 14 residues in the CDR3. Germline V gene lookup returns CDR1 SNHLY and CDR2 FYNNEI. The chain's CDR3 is CASSESRVEQPQHF. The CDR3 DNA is TGTGCCAGCAGTGAATCCAGGGTTGAACAGCCCCAGCATTTT. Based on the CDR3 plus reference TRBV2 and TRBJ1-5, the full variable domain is EPEVTQTPSHQVTQMGQEVILRCVPISNHLYFYWYRQILGQKVEFLVSFYNNEISEKSEIFDDQFSVERPDGSNFTLKIRSTKLEDSAMYFCASSESRVEQPQHFGDGTRLSIL.

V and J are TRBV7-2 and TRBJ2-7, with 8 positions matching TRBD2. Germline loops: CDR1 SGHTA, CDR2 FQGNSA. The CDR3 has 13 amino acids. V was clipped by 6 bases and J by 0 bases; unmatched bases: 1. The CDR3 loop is CASRGLVSYEQYF. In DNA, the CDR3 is TGTGCCAGCAGGGGACTAGTCTCCTACGAGCAGTACTTC.

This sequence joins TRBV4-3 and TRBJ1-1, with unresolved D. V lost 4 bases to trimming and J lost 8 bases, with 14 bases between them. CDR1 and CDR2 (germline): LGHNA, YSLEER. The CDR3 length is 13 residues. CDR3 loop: CASSRNLDREAFF. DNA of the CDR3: TGCGCCAGCAGCCGGAACCTGGATAGAGAAGCTTTCTTT.

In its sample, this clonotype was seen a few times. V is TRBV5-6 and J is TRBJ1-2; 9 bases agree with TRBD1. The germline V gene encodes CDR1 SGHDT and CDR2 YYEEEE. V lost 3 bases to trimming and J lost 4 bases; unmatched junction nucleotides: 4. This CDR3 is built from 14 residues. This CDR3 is CASSWGQGIYGYTF. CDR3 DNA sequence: TGTGCCAGCAGCTGGGGACAGGGAATCTATGGCTACACCTTC.

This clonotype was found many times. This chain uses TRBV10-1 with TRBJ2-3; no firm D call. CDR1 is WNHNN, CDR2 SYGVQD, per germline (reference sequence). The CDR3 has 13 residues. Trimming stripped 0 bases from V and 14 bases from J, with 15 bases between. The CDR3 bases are TGCGCCAGCAGTGAGTCTGAGGAAGCCCGAGTGTATTTT. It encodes CASSESEEARVYF.

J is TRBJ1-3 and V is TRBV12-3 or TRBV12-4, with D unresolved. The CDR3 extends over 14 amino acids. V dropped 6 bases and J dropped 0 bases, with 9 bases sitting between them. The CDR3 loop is CASSGPISGNTIYF. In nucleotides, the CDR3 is TGTGCCAGCAGCGGGCCTATCTCTGGAAACACCATATATTTT.

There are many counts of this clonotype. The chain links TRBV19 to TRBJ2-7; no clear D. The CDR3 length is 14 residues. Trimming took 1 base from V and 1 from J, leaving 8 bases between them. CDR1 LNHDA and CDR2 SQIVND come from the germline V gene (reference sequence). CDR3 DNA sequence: TGTGCCAGTAGTATAGGTTTACGGTCCTACGAGCAGTACTTC. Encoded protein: CASSIGLRSYEQYF.

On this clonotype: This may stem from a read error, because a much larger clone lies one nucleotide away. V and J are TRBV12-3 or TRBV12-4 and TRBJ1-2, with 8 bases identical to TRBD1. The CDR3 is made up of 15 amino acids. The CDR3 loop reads CAGSARTGIRYGYTF. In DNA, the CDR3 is TGTGCCGGCAGCGCAAGGACAGGGATTCGCTATGGCTACACCTTC.

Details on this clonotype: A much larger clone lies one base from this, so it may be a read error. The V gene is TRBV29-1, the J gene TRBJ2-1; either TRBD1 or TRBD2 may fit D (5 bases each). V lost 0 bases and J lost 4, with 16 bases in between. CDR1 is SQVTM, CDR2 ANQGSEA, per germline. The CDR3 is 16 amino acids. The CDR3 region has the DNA TGCAGCGTTGAAGATCTTTGGGAGACAGCTTACAATGAGCAGTTCTTC. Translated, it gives CSVEDLWETAYNEQFF.

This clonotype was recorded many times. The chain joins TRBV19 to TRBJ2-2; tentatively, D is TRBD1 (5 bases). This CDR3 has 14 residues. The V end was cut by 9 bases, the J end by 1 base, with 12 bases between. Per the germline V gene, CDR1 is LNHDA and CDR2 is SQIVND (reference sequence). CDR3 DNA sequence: TGTGCCAGCGCCCGTCAGGGGAACACCGGGGAGCTGTTTTTT. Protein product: CASARQGNTGELFF.

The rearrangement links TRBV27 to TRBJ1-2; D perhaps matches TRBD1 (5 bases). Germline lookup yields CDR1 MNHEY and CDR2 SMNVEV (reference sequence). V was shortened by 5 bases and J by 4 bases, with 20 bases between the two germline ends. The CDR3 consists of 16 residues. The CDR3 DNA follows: TGTGCCAGCAGTACCTCCGGGACGGAATATCTCTATGGCTACACCTTC. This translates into CASSTSGTEYLYGYTF.